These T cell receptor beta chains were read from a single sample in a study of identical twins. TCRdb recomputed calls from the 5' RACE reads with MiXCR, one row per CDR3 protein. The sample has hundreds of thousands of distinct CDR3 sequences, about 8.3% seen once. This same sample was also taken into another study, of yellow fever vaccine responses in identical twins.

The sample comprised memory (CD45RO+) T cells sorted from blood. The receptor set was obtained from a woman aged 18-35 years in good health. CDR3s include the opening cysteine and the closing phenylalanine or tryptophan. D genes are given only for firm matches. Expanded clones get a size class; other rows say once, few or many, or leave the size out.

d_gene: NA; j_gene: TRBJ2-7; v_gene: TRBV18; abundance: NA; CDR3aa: CASSPYEQYF; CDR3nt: TGTGCCAGCTCACCCTACGAGCAGTACTTC
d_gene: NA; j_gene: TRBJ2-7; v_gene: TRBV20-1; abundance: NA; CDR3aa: CSASPGGLWYEQYF; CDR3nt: TGCAGTGCTAGCCCTGGGGGGCTTTGGTACGAGCAGTACTTC
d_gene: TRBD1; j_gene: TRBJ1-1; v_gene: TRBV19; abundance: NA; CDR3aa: CASTGTGVGNTEAFF; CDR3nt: TGTGCCAGTACAGGGACAGGGGTGGGGAACACTGAAGCTTTCTTT
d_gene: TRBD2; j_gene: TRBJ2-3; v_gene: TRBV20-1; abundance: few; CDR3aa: CSALRLAGGTDTQYF; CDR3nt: TGCAGTGCTTTACGACTAGCGGGAGGCACAGATACGCAGTATTTT
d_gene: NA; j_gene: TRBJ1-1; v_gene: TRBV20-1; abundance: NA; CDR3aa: CSATGDANTEAFF; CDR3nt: TGCAGTGCTACAGGGGACGCGAACACTGAAGCTTTCTTT
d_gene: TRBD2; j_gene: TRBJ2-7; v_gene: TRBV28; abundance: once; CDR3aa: CASRLTSVRRGSYEQYF; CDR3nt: TGTGCCAGCAGATTGACTAGCGTCAGGAGGGGCTCCTACGAGCAGTACTTC
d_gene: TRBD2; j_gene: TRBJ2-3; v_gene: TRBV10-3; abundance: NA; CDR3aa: CASSESIAGLSTDTQYF; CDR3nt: TGTGCCAGCAGTGAGTCGATAGCGGGGCTAAGCACAGATACGCAGTATTTT
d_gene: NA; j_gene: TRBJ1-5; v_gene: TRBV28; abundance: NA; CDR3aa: CASSSSTGGSYQPQHF; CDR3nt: TGTGCCAGCAGTTCCTCGACGGGGGGGTCTTATCAGCCCCAGCATTTT
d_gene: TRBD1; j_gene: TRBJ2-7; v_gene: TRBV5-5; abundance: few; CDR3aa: CASRPDRVNEQYF; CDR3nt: TGTGCCAGCAGGCCGGACAGGGTCAACGAGCAGTACTTC
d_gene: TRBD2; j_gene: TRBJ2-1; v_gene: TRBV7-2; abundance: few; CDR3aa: CASSLAHTAGGPPNEQFF; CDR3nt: TGTGCCAGCAGCTTAGCACACACAGCGGGAGGGCCCCCCAATGAGCAGTTCTTC
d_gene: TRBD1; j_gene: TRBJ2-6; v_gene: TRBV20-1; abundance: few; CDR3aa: CSASPTGSNSGANVLTF; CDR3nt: TGCAGTGCTAGCCCGACAGGGTCAAACTCTGGGGCCAACGTCCTGACTTTC
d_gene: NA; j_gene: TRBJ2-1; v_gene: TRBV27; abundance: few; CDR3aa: CASSPYTNEQFF; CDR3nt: TGTGCCAGCAGTCCGTACACCAATGAGCAGTTCTTC
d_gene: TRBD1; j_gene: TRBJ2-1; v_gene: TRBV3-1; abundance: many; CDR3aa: CASSHDRGNVANEQFF; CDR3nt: TGTGCCAGCAGCCACGACAGGGGGAATGTGGCTAATGAGCAGTTCTTC
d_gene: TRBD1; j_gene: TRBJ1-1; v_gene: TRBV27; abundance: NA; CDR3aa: CASSFLQGASEAFF; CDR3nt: TGTGCCAGCAGTTTCTTACAGGGGGCATCTGAAGCTTTCTTT
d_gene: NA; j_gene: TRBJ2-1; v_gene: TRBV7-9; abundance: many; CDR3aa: CASSLFMLNEQFF; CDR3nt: TGTGCCAGCAGCTTATTCATGCTCAATGAGCAGTTCTTC
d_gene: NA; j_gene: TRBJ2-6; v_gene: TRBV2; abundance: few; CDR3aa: CASGELTTIFSGANVLTF; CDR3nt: TGTGCCAGCGGGGAGTTAACTACAATCTTCTCTGGGGCCAACGTCCTGACTTTC
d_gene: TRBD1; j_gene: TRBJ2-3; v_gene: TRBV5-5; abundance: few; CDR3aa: CASSLEETGSVTDTQYF; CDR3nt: TGTGCCAGCAGCTTGGAGGAGACAGGGTCTGTTACAGATACGCAGTATTTT
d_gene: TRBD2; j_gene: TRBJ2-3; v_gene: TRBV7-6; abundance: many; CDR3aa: CASSKEWPGLAGGADTQYF; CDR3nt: TGTGCCAGCAGCAAAGAATGGCCCGGACTAGCGGGGGGCGCAGATACGCAGTATTTT
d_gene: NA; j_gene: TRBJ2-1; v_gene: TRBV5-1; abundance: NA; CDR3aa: CASSLEERPKMNEQFF; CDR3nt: TGCGCCAGCAGCTTGGAGGAGAGGCCAAAAATGAATGAGCAGTTCTTC
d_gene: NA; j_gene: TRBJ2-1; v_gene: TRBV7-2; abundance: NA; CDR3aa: CASSQLWTPQGEQFF; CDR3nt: TGTGCCAGCAGCCAGCTATGGACACCCCAGGGGGAGCAGTTCTTC
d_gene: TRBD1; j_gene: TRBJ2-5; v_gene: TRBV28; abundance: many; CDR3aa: CASLQGIRETQYF; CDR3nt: TGTGCCAGCTTACAGGGGATTCGGGAGACCCAGTACTTC
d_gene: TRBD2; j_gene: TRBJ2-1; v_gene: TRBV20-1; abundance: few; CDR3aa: CSARLADSYNEQFF; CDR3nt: TGCAGTGCCAGACTAGCGGACTCCTACAATGAGCAGTTCTTC
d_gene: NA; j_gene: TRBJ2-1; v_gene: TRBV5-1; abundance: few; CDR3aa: CASSPRRSDRGVDEQFF; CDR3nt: TGCGCCAGCAGCCCCCGCCGTTCCGATCGGGGCGTCGATGAGCAGTTCTTC
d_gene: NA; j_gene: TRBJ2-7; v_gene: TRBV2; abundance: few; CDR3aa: CASSEFIQAVNYEQYF; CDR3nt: TGTGCCAGCAGTGAATTTATACAGGCGGTTAACTACGAGCAGTACTTC
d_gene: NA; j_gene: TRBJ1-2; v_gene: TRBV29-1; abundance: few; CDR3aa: CSVLADGYTF; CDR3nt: TGCAGCGTCCTGGCCGATGGCTACACCTTC
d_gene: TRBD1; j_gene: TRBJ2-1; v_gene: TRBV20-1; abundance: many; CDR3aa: CSASNRGAYNEQFF; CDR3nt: TGCAGTGCTAGTAACAGGGGCGCCTACAATGAGCAGTTCTTC